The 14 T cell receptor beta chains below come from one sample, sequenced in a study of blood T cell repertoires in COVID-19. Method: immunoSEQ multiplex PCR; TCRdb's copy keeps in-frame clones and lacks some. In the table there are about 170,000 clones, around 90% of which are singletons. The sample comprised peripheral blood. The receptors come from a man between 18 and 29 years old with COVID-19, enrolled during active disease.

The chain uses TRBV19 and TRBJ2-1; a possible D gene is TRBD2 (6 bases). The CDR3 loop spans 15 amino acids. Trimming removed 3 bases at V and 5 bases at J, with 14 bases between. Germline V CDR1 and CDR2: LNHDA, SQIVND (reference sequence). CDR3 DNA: TGTGCCAGTAGTATTGGTGGGAGGATACACAATGAGCAGTTCTTC. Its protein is CASSIGGRIHNEQFF. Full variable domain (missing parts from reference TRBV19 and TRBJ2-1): DGGITQSPKYLFRKEGQNVTLSCEQNLNHDAMYWYRQDPGQGLRLIYYSQIVNDFQKGDIAEGYSVSREKKESFPLTVTSAQKNPTAFYLCASSIGGRIHNEQFFGPGTRLTVL.

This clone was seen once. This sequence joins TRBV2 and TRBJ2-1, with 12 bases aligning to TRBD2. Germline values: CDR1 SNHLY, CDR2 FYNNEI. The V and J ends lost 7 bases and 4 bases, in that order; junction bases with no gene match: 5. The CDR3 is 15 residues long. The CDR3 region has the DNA TGTGCCAGCACCACTAGCGGGAGGTCATACAATGAGCAGTTCTTC. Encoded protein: CASTTSGRSYNEQFF.

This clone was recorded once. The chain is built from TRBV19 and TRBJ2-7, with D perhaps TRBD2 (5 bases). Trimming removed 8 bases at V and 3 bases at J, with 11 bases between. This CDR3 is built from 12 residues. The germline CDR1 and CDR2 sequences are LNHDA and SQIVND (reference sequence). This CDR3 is CASLDSRYEQYF. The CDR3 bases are TGTGCCAGTCTGGACTCACGCTACGAGCAGTACTTC.

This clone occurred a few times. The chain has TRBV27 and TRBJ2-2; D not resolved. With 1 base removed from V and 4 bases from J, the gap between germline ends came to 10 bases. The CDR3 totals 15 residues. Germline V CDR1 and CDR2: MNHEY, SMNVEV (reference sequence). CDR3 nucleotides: TGTGCCAGCAGTTTATTATGGCCACCCACCGGGGAGCTGTTTTTT. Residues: CASSLLWPPTGELFF.

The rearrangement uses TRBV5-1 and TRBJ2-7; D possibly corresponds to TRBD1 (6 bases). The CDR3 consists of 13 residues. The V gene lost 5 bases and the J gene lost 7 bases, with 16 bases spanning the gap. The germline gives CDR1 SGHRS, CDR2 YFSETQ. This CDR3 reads CASSWDIELEQYF. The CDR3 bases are TGCGCCAGCAGTTGGGACATCGAGTTGGAGCAGTACTTC. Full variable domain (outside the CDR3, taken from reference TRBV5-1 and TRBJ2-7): KAGVTQTPRYLIKTRGQQVTLSCSPISGHRSVSWYQQTPGQGLQFLFEYFSETQRNKGNFPGRFSGRQFSNSRSEMNVSTLELGDSALYLCASSWDIELEQYFGPGTRLTVT.

CDR3 amino acids: CASRAAGGADEQYF. The CDR3 coding sequence is TGTGCCAGCAGGGCAGCAGGGGGCGCGGACGAGCAGTACTTC. The chain joins TRBV2 to TRBJ2-7, with 8 nucleotides matching TRBD1. J lost 5 bases, V lost 6 bases, and 9 bases had no gene match. This CDR3 has 14 residues. Germline CDR1 SNHLY, CDR2 FYNNEI.

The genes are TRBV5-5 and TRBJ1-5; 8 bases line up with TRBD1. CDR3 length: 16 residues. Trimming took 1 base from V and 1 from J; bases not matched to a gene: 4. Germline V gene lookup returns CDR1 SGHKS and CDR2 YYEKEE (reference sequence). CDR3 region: CASSLYWDRSNQPQHF. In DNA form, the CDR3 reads TGTGCCAGCAGCTTGTATTGGGACAGGAGCAATCAGCCCCAGCATTTT.

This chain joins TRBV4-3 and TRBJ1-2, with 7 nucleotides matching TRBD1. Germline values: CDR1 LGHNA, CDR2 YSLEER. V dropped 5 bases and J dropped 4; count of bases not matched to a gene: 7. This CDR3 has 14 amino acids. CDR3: CASSDLTGVYGYTF. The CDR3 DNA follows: TGCGCCAGCAGCGATTTAACAGGGGTCTATGGCTACACCTTC.

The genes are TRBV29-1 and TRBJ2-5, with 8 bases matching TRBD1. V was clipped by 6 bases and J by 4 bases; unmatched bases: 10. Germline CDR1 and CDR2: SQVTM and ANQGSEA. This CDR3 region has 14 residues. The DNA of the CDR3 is TGCAGCGTGGGGCCAGGACAGGGTGGAGAGACCCAGTACTTC. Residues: CSVGPGQGGETQYF.

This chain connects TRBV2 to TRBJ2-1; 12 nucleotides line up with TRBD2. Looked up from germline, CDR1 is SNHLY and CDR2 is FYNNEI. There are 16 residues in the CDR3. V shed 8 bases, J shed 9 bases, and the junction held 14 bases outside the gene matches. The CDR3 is CASQGRTSGNRGEQFF. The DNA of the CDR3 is TGTGCCAGCCAAGGCCGGACTAGCGGGAATCGGGGTGAGCAGTTCTTC.

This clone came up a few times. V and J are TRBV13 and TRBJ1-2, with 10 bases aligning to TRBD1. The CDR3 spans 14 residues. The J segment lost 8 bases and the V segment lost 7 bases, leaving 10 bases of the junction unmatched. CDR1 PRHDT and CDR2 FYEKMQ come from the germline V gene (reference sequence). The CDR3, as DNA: TGTGCCAGCACCCTAGGACAGGGGGAGCGGGGCTACACCTTC. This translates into CASTLGQGERGYTF. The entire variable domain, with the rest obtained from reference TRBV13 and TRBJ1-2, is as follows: AAGVIQSPRHLIKEKRETATLKCYPIPRHDTVYWYQQGPGQDPQFLISFYEKMQSDKGSIPDRFSAQQFSDYHSELNMSSLELGDSALYFCASTLGQGERGYTFGSGTRLTVV.

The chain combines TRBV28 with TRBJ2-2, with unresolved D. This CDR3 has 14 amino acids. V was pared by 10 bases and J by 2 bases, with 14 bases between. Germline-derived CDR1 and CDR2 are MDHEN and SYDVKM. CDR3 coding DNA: TGTGCCACTAAGCAGGCTGCCAACACCGGGGAGCTGTTTTTT. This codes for CATKQAANTGELFF.

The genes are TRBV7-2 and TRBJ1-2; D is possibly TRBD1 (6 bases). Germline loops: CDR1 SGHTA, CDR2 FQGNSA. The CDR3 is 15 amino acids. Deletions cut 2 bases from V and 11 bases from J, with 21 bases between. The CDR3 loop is CASSLNPQGRYGYTF. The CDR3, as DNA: TGTGCCAGCAGCTTAAACCCTCAGGGGCGTTACGGGTACACCTTC.

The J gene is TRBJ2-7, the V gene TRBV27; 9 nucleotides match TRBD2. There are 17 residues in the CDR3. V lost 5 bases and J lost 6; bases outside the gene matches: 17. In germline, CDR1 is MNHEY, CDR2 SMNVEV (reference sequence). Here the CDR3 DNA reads TGTGCCAGCAGTCTCTGGCGGGAGGGCCAGGGTTTGGGCGAGCAGTACTTC. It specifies CASSLWREGQGLGEQYF.